This T cell receptor (beta chain) was found in a study of T cell repertoires and leukemia-associated antigens (dated by TCRdb to between 2017 and 2020). Notes on the research overall: About 5.1 to 7 million read pairs and about 3 to 5.0 million effective reads were obtained per sample, with about 15 million effective reads obtained overall. Using in vitro peptide stimulation of healthy T cells, the study sought to determine the antigen recognized by a TCR Vbeta21 clone earlier detected in CML patients. Points the paper makes about the study in general: The antigen specificity and function of the expanded clones were not directly tested and needed further investigation. Numbers of Vbeta genes (about 64), Jbeta genes (about 13), VDJ rearrangements and unique CDR3s did not differ significantly among the four groups.

As a first step, CD3+ T cells were rested overnight at more than 2 million cells/mL in RPMI 1640 lacking fetal bovine serum. CD3+ T cells were isolated from PBMCs with MACS immunomagnetic beads following the manufacturer's instructions. This clonotype is regarded as medium-sized (0.01 to 0.1%). Its antigen target is currently unknown. The sample holds no much larger clone one base away, and base qualities are not on file. Total RNA was extracted from the cultured T cells with TRIzol reagent. TCRbeta libraries were amplified from RNA by 5' rapid amplification of cDNA ends (5'RACE). Before sequencing, library concentration and integrity were assessed using Qubit, an Agilent instrument, and quantitative PCR. Qualified libraries were sequenced on Illumina HiSeq or MiSeq by a commercial service provider. Per the authors' processing: TCR sequences in each sample were identified using MiXCR version 1.8.2. To qualify, a clone needed a CDR3 longer than four amino acids, an in-frame nucleotide length, and no stop codon. A read containing the complete CDR3 structure was defined as an effective read. Validation of expanded clones was performed by RT-PCR with 24 Vbeta primers, GeneScan spectratyping, and Sanger sequencing. TCRdb's own reprocessing of the public reads used fastp at Q25 and MiXCR and kept productive beta chains. Rows are unified per CDR3 protein, each entry keeping the most common DNA and genes. The V and J calls shown here were made by TCRdb, not taken from the authors' results. In this sample the table shows 11,000 or so distinct CDR3 sequences, about two fifths of which occur a single time. Jointly, the top ten make up approximately 33% of the sample.

The CDR3 numbers 13 residues from cysteine through phenylalanine. This entry keeps only the CDR3 DNA: 39 bases, framed from base 1. Trimming at the junction amounts to 6 bases on V and 6 bases on J, and the germline ends lie 12 bases apart. CDR1 SGHRS and CDR2 YFSETQ are derived from the germline V gene. The TCR comes from a female donor in good health. The chain is assembled from TRBV5-1 and TRBJ2-2, and perhaps TRBD2 as D gene, on 5 matching bases. The sequenced sample was CD3+ T cells sorted from blood and cultured. The CDR3 region reads CASTPDFPGELFF. DNA sequence: TGCGCCAGCACCCCGGACTTCCCCGGGGAGCTGTTTTTT.